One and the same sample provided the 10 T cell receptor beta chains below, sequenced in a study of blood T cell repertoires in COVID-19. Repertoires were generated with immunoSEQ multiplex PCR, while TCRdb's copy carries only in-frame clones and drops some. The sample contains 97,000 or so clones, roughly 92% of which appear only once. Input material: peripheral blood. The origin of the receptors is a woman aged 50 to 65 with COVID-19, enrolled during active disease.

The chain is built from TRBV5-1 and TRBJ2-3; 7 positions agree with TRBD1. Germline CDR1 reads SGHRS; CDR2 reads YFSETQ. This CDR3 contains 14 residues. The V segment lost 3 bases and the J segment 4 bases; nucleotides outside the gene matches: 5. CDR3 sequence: CASSSAGGADTQYF. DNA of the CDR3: TGCGCCAGCAGCTCTGCAGGGGGTGCAGATACGCAGTATTTT.

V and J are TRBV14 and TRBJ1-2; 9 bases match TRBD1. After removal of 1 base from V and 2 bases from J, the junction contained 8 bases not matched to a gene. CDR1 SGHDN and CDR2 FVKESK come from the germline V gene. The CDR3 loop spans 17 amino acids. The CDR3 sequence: CASSQGWDRALNYGYTF. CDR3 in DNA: TGTGCCAGCAGCCAAGGCTGGGACAGGGCACTCAACTATGGCTACACCTTC.

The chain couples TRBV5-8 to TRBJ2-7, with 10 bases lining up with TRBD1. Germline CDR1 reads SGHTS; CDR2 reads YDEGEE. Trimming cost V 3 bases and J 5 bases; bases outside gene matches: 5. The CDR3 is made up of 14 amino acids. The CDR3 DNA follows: TGTGCCAGCAGCTACGGACAGGGGGGCCACGAGCAGTACTTC. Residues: CASSYGQGGHEQYF.

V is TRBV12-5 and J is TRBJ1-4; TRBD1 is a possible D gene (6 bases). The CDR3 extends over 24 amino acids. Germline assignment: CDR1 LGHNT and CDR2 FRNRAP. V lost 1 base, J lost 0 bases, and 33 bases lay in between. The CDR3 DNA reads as TGTGCTAGTGGTTTGGAGGCATATGACCCCCTCGGTCGGGGACACACAACAACTAATGAAAAACTGTTTTTT. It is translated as CASGLEAYDPLGRGHTTTNEKLFF.

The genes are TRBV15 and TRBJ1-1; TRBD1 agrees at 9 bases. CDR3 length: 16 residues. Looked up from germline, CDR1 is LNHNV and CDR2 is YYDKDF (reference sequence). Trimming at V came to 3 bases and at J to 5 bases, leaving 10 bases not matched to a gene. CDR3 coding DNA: TGTGCCACCAGCAGTGCCCGGACAGGGGCGAGGACTGAAGCTTTCTTT. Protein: CATSSARTGARTEAFF.

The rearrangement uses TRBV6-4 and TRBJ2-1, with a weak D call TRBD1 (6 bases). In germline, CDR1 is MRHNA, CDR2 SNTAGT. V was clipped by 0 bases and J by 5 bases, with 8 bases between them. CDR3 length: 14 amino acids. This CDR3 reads CASSDSWGHNEQFF. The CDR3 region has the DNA TGTGCCAGCAGTGACTCGTGGGGGCACAATGAGCAGTTCTTC.

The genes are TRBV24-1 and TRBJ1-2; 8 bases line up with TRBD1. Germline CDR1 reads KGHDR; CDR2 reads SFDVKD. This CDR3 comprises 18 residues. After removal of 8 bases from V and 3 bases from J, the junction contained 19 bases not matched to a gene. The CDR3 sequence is CATKPEQPGGAWDYGYTF. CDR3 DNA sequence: TGTGCCACCAAACCCGAACAGCCAGGGGGCGCCTGGGACTATGGCTACACCTTC.

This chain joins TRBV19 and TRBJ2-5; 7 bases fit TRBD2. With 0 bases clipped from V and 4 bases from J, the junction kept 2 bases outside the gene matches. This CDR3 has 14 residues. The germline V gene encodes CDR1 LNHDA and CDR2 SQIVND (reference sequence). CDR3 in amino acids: CASSIETSVETQYF. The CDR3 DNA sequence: TGTGCCAGTAGTATAGAAACTAGCGTAGAGACCCAGTACTTC.

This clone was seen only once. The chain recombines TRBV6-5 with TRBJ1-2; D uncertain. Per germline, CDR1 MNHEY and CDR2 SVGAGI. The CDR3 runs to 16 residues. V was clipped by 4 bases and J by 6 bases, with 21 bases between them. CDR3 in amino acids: CASSLSSGFGGDGYTF. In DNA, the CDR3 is TGTGCCAGCAGTTTATCCTCGGGGTTCGGAGGAGATGGCTACACCTTC.

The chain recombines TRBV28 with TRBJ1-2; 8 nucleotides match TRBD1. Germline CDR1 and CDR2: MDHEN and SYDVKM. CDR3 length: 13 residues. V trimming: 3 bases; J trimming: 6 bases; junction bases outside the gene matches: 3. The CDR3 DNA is TGTGCCAGCAGTTTCGGACAGGGCCATGGCTACACCTTC. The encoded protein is CASSFGQGHGYTF.